This T cell receptor beta chain comes out of a study of CD8+CD57+ T cells in acquired aplastic anemia. Overall study context: Sorted cells (CD4+ and CD8+) yielded DNA amounts that averaged approximately 3.2 ug. Healthy donors yielded some 11 million CD4+ cell reads on average. Study-wide points: Comparison of patients with controls identified almost 30 shared CD8+ CDR3 sequences. Controls and patients did not differ significantly in CD8+ Simpson's diversity.

Genomic DNA acted as the template from which TCR beta VDJ combination and CDR3 sequence profiling were carried out. Each CDR3 protein is one row after TCRdb ran MiXCR on the reads. The sample gives hundreds of thousands of distinct CDR3 sequences, just under 70% of which show up once; 4% is in the top ten. Regarding this clonotype: Its cognate antigen is unknown.

CDR3 length: 17 residues. Germline assignment: CDR1 GTSNPN and CDR2 SVGIG (reference sequence). J lost 0 bases, V lost 4 bases, and 10 bases had no gene match. The V call is TRBV30, the J call TRBJ2-1; 9 bases agree with TRBD2. The material sequenced was sorted CD4+, CD8+, or CD8+CD57+ T cells (not recorded which) from PBMCs. This clonotype was obtained from a human donor in good health, serving as a control. This CDR3 reads CAWNGGGGQISYNEQFF. CDR3 coding DNA: TGTGCCTGGAACGGCGGGGGGGGCCAGATCTCCTACAATGAGCAGTTCTTC. Using reference TRBV30 and TRBJ2-1 for the parts outside the CDR3, the full variable domain is SQTIHQWPATLVQPVGSPLSLECTVEGTSNPNLYWYRQAAGRGLQLLFYSVGIGQISSEVPQNLSASRPQDRQFILSSKKLLLSDSGFYLCAWNGGGGQISYNEQFFGPGTRLTVL.